Detailed here is one T cell receptor (beta chain). This clonotype has more than one count but fewer than ten. The specificity of this receptor is unknown. Base qualities are missing; no much larger clone stands one base away. The TCR beta CDR3 regions were amplified from the RNA transcripts. A first-round RT-PCR of the TCR CDR3 used the HTBI primer set with the Qiagen OneStep RT-PCR kit. The libraries were constructed in a second round of multiplex PCR and then size-selected and purified. Sequencing of the libraries was done on an Illumina HiSeq2000 using paired-end 100 bp reads. The paper's data handling went like this. Raw data were processed with SOAPnuke, discarding reads with adapters, uncalled bases, mean Phred below 15, or no exact constant-primer or identifier match. COPE v1.2.5 was used to merge the high-quality paired reads, and each unique nucleotide sequence was defined as a clonotype. MiTCR v1.1 was used to align the clonotypes against IMGT TRBV, TRBD and TRBJ reference segments. Only V-J combinations with frequency above 0.0001, covering 99% to 99.2% of repertoires, were analysed. The TCS score was defined as F50 (clonal expansion) divided by E x V (chaos), with BLOSUM62-based TCRdist calculated between CDR3 peptides within each V-J. Welch's t-statistics and random forest reduced 514 V-J features to roughly 13, which were used in a naive Bayes classifier (R e1071). TCRdb's own reprocessing of the public reads used fastp at Q25 and MiXCR and kept productive beta chains. When rows share a CDR3 protein, they turn into one entry using the most common DNA and genes. These V and J calls originate from TCRdb's pipeline instead of the authors' own analysis. This sample holds some 510,000 distinct CDR3 sequences; more than 45% were observed only once. The ten top clones hold nearly 8.5% of the sample.

This sample is part of a study of T cells in Graves' hyperthyroidism and ophthalmopathy (dated 2019 in TCRdb). Broadly, across the study: To identify TCR V-J signatures that set the groups apart, the researchers used a discovery cohort of 100 patients, made up of fewer than 50 with Graves' ophthalmopathy and 57 with stable Graves' hyperthyroidism. Whether ophthalmopathy could be predicted prospectively was tested in an independent validation cohort made up of 18 to 20 hyperthyroidism patients plus 17 patients who later progressed to ophthalmopathy. The roughly 100 discovery patients were randomly divided into training and test sets at a 7:3 ratio. In about 6 Graves' hyperthyroidism patients, the study also compared T-cell repertoires from thyroid tissue with T-cell repertoires from blood. After blood sampling, hyperthyroidism patients were treated with methimazole at a starting dose of 30 mg daily, and ophthalmopathy patients were treated with high-dose intravenous methylprednisolone. The paper reports TCR Vbeta CDR3 sequencing of approximately 140 peripheral blood samples: around 45 ophthalmopathy, around 80 hyperthyroidism and 17 progressor patients. Summary of the overall study and its limitations: Blood samples also contained most of the expanded thyroid clonotypes (frequency above 0.001), which suggests that blood repertoires may reflect thyroid immune responses. In validation, progression to ophthalmopathy was predicted by the model with nearly 71% sensitivity and nearly 75% specificity, a median of roughly six months before onset. Sample size was not statistically predetermined, and blinding of investigators to group allocation was not performed. Ophthalmopathy was separated from stable hyperthyroidism by a 13 V-J signature model, with over 85% sensitivity and approximately 81% specificity obtained in cross-validation and 80%/75% obtained in testing.

Stable Graves' hyperthyroidism was defined as the absence of progression to ophthalmopathy over 18 months of follow-up. The hyperthyroidism patients were between 18 and 65 years old and newly diagnosed, with a disease duration of less than 2 months. Any patient with an uncontrolled infection, another autoimmune disease, pregnancy or lactation was excluded. Diagnoses were established on the basis of clinical symptoms, serum thyroxine and TRAb, thyroid ultrasound, and orbital computed tomography. Total RNA was extracted with Trizol reagent, and quality was checked on an Agilent 2100 Bioanalyzer. The CDR3 has 14 amino acids, counting the end cysteine and phenylalanine. This entry keeps only the CDR3 DNA: 42 bases, framed from base 1. V loses 5 bases, J loses 2 bases, and the germline ends lie 12 bases apart. CDR1 SGHAT and CDR2 FQNNGV are derived from the germline V gene.

The chain joins TRBV11-2 to TRBJ2-5, with no D gene named confidently. The source material was peripheral blood or thyroid tissue (not recorded which). The sequence came from a woman in her late teens or twenties with Graves' hyperthyroidism. Donor details come from another sample of the same person, matched by shared clones. The CDR3 reads as follows: CASSLRRLQETQYF. DNA sequence: TGTGCCAGCAGCCTCCGACGCCTTCAAGAGACCCAGTACTTC.